Shown below are 20 T cell receptor beta chains from a single sample sequenced in a study of T cell responses to AZD1222 COVID-19 vaccine. Sequencing used immunoSEQ multiplex PCR; TCRdb keeps in-frame clones, though not all of them. The sample consists of about 150,000 clones, approximately 92% of them appearing once. The sequences come from peripheral blood, collected 28 days after the second AZD1222 dose. These receptors all come from an adult who received the AZD1222 COVID-19 vaccine.

The CDR3 spells CASSLNGQGASEQFF. Written as DNA, the CDR3 is TGTGCCAGCAGCTTAAATGGGCAGGGGGCAAGTGAGCAGTTCTTC. The V call is TRBV7-3, the J call TRBJ2-1, with 8 nucleotides matching TRBD1. The CDR3 runs 15 residues. V gave up 1 base and J gave up 9 bases; unmatched junction bases: 8. Germline V gives CDR1 SGHTA, CDR2 FQGTGA.

The rearrangement links TRBV9 to TRBJ2-1, with TRBD2 identical over 8 bases. The CDR3 sequence is 15 residues long. Germline V CDR1 and CDR2: SGDLS, YYNGEE. The junction had 6 bases not matched to a gene; V was cut back by 3 bases and J by 4 bases. The DNA of the CDR3 is TGTGCCAGCAGCGCCACTAGCGGTTCTTACAATGAGCAGTTCTTC. Amino acids: CASSATSGSYNEQFF.

The table lists this clone with a count of one. The chain recombines TRBV27 with TRBJ2-7; the match to TRBD1 covers 11 bases. This CDR3 has 15 amino acids. V was clipped by 5 bases and J by 3 bases; unmatched bases: 6. Germline V gene data show CDR1 as MNHEY and CDR2 as SMNVEV (reference sequence). CDR3 residues: CASSVAGTGGYEQYF. DNA for the CDR3: TGTGCCAGCAGTGTAGCCGGGACAGGGGGCTACGAGCAGTACTTC.

The chain carries TRBV18 and TRBJ2-3; D unresolved. V dropped 0 bases and J dropped 6 bases, with 13 bases sitting between them. CDR3 length: 15 amino acids. CDR1 and CDR2 (germline): KGHSH, LQKENI. This chain's CDR3 is CASSPPTGRRDTQYF. The CDR3 bases are TGTGCCAGCTCACCACCGACCGGCCGCAGGGATACGCAGTATTTT.

This clone was seen more than once but under ten times. This rearrangement joins TRBV30 to TRBJ1-1; TRBD1 agrees at 9 bases. Germline assignment: CDR1 GTSNPN and CDR2 SVGIG (reference sequence). The CDR3 contains 14 residues. V lost 4 bases and J lost 7; bases outside the gene matches: 10. The chain's CDR3 is CAWTPGGTGIEAFF. CDR3 DNA sequence: TGTGCCTGGACCCCCGGAGGGACAGGGATTGAAGCTTTCTTT. The variable domain in full, completed from reference TRBV30 and TRBJ1-1, reads SQTIHQWPATLVQPVGSPLSLECTVEGTSNPNLYWYRQAAGRGLQLLFYSVGIGQISSEVPQNLSASRPQDRQFILSSKKLLLSDSGFYLCAWTPGGTGIEAFFGQGTRLTVV.

CDR3 coding DNA: TGTGCCAGCGGTGGCTCCTACAATGAGCAGTTCTTC. Its translation is CASGGSYNEQFF. V gene TRBV9 combines with J gene TRBJ2-1, with D unclear. V was pared by 7 bases and J by 0 bases, with 5 bases between. The CDR3 is 12 residues long. Germline loops: CDR1 SGDLS, CDR2 YYNGEE.

This clone was seen only once. The V call is TRBV27, the J call TRBJ1-2; D is unresolved. Trimming cost V 1 base and J 3 bases, with 15 bases left between them. Germline V CDR1 and CDR2: MNHEY, SMNVEV (reference sequence). CDR3 length equals 16 residues. The CDR3 sequence: CASSLYPPGRDYGYTF. As DNA, the CDR3 is TGTGCCAGCAGTTTATATCCCCCTGGCCGGGACTATGGCTACACCTTC.

This chain connects TRBV24-1 to TRBJ2-2; no firm D call. The V end lost 4 bases, the J end lost 3 bases, and 8 bases lay between the germline ends. CDR3 size: 14 residues. From germline, CDR1 is KGHDR and CDR2 SFDVKD. The CDR3 nucleotides read TGTGCCACCAGTGAACCGACCTACACCGGGGAGCTGTTTTTT. Protein: CATSEPTYTGELFF.

This clone came up a few times. CDR3 coding DNA: TGTGCCAGCAGCGCGGCAGGCACAGATACGCAGTATTTT. This translates into CASSAAGTDTQYF. The rearrangement uses TRBV9 and TRBJ2-3, with no clear D. The CDR3 is made up of 13 amino acids. Germline CDR1 is SGDLS and CDR2 is YYNGEE. V gave up 3 bases and J gave up 1 base, with 6 bases separating them.

J is TRBJ1-5 and V is TRBV7-2, with 7 nucleotides matching TRBD1. The V gene end was trimmed by 1 base and the J gene end by 7 bases; junction bases not matched to a gene: 7. Germline V gene lookup returns CDR1 SGHTA and CDR2 FQGNSA. The CDR3 is 15 residues long. CDR3 residues: CASSLVGTDRQPQHF. CDR3 in DNA: TGTGCCAGCAGCTTAGTTGGGACAGACAGACAGCCCCAGCATTTT.

This chain connects TRBV5-6 to TRBJ1-3; D may be TRBD1 (6 bases). V dropped 3 bases and J dropped 3 bases, with 10 bases sitting between them. CDR3 size: 14 residues. Germline V gene sequence: CDR1 SGHDT, CDR2 YYEEEE. The CDR3 DNA follows: TGTGCCAGCAGCTCGAGGGGGTATGGAAACACCATATATTTT. Translated, it gives CASSSRGYGNTIYF.

The chain carries TRBV28 and TRBJ1-4; 8 bases line up with TRBD1. Trimming removed 7 bases from V and 10 bases from J; junction bases left unmatched: 11. Germline CDR1 is MDHEN and CDR2 is SYDVKM. This CDR3 has 14 amino acids. The CDR3 reads CASTPGQGVGKLFF. The CDR3 nucleotides read TGTGCCAGCACCCCAGGACAGGGAGTTGGAAAACTGTTTTTT.

The chain employs TRBV7-2 and TRBJ1-1; D not certain. Germline V gene data show CDR1 as SGHTA and CDR2 as FQGNSA. The CDR3 extends over 10 amino acids. CDR3 in amino acids: CGVGGTEAFF. CDR3 sequence (DNA): TGTGGAGTCGGAGGCACTGAAGCTTTCTTT.

V is TRBV27 and J is TRBJ2-5, with D tentatively TRBD2 (5 bases). Trimming pared 6 bases from V and 2 bases from J, leaving 19 bases between. Germline loops: CDR1 MNHEY, CDR2 SMNVEV (reference sequence). There are 16 residues in the CDR3. For the CDR3, the DNA is TGTGCCAGCAGACTAGGTGTCAGCCTTTCTCAAGAGACCCAGTACTTC. Protein: CASRLGVSLSQETQYF.

The chain links TRBV5-1 to TRBJ2-2, with 8 bases that match TRBD1. Germline CDR1 SGHRS, CDR2 YFSETQ. There are 15 residues in the CDR3. The junction had 1 base not matched to a gene; V was cut back by 2 bases and J by 1 base. Written as DNA, the CDR3 is TGCGCCAGCAGCTTCGGGACAGGGAACACCGGGGAGCTGTTTTTT. It translates to CASSFGTGNTGELFF.

The chain carries TRBV11-1 and TRBJ1-3; D not resolved. Trimming took 3 bases from V and 0 from J, leaving 6 bases between them. Per the germline V gene, CDR1 is SGHAT and CDR2 is FQDESV (reference sequence). CDR3 length equals 14 residues. The CDR3 spells CASSLSDSGNTIYF. The CDR3 DNA sequence: TGTGCCAGCAGCTTGTCGGACTCTGGAAACACCATATATTTT. Full variable domain (remainder filled in from reference TRBV11-1 and TRBJ1-3): EAEVAQSPRYKITEKSQAVAFWCDPISGHATLYWYRQILGQGPELLVQFQDESVVDDSQLPKDRFSAERLKGVDSTLKIQPAELGDSAMYLCASSLSDSGNTIYFGEGSWLTVV.

V gene TRBV28 combines with J gene TRBJ1-2; the D is unclear. The CDR3 is 12 residues long. Trimming took off 11 bases at V and 5 bases at J, with 15 bases between the two ends. The germline gives CDR1 MDHEN, CDR2 SYDVKM. CDR3 DNA: TGTGCCGGCGCCGGGCTTCGGTATGGCTACACCTTC. Protein sequence: CAGAGLRYGYTF.

This chain connects TRBV9 to TRBJ1-5; no clear D gene. Trimming took 2 bases from V and 0 from J, leaving 3 bases between them. Germline values: CDR1 SGDLS, CDR2 YYNGEE. The CDR3 runs to 13 residues. CDR3 bases: TGTGCCAGCAGCGTTAATAGCAATCAGCCCCAGCATTTT. It encodes CASSVNSNQPQHF.

CDR3 in amino acids: CASSRTNYGYTF. CDR3 DNA sequence: TGTGCCAGCAGCCGTACTAACTATGGCTACACCTTC. The chain joins TRBV5-6 to TRBJ1-2, with D uncertain. The V gene lost 4 bases and the J gene lost 0 bases, with 4 bases spanning the gap. Germline V gene sequence: CDR1 SGHDT, CDR2 YYEEEE. CDR3 size: 12 residues.

The chain joins TRBV29-1 to TRBJ2-1; 7 bases map to TRBD1. The CDR3 is made up of 15 amino acids. Per the germline V gene, CDR1 is SQVTM and CDR2 is ANQGSEA. The J segment lost 0 bases and the V segment lost 2 bases, leaving 4 bases of the junction unmatched. The CDR3 DNA reads as TGCAGCGTTGAACGGACAGGCAGCTCCTACAATGAGCAGTTCTTC. Translation gives CSVERTGSSYNEQFF.